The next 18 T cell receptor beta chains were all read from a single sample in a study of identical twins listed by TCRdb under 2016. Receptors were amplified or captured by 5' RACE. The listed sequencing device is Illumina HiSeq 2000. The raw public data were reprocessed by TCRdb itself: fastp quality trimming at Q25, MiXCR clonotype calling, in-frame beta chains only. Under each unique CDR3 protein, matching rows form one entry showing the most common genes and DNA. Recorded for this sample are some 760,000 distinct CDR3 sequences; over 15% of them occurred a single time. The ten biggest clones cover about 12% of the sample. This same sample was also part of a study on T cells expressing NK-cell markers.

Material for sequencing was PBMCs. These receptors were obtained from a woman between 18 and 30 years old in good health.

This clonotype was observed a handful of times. In DNA, the CDR3 is TGTGCCAGCAGCTTAGGCGGGGGGCTTGACGGGGAGCTGTTTTTT. Translating it yields CASSLGGGLDGELFF. This sequence joins TRBV7-2 and TRBJ2-2; 8 nucleotides align to TRBD2. V lost 1 base, J lost 7 bases, and 5 bases stayed unmatched. The germline gives CDR1 SGHTA, CDR2 FQGNSA. This CDR3 is built from 15 residues.

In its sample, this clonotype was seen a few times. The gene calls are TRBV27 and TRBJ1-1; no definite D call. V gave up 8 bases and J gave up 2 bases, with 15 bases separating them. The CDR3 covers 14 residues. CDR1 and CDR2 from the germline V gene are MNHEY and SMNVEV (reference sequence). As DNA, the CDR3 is TGTGCCAGCTCCTTAGGGTATCCTAACACTGAAGCTTTCTTT. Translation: CASSLGYPNTEAFF.

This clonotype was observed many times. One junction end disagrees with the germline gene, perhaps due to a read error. The CDR3 reads CASSLIKGGVSRANVLTF. CDR3 sequence (DNA): TGTGCCAGCAGCTTGATTAAGGGAGGGGTCTCTAGGGCCAACGTCCTGACTTTC. The chain uses TRBV5-6 and TRBJ2-6, with TRBD2 matching 7 bases. CDR1 SGHDT and CDR2 YYEEEE come from the germline V gene. The CDR3 loop spans 18 amino acids.

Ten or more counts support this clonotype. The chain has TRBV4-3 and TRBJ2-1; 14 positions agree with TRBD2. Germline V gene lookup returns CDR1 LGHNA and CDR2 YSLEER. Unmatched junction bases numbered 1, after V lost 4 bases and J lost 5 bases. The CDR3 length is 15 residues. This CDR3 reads CASSRGLAGDNEQFF. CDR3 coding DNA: TGCGCCAGCAGCCGGGGACTAGCGGGAGACAATGAGCAGTTCTTC.

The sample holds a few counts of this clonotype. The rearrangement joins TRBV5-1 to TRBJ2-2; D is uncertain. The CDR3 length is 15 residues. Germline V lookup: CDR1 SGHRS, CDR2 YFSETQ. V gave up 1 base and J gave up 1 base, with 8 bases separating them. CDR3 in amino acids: CASSLKPENTGELFF. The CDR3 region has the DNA TGCGCCAGCAGCTTGAAGCCGGAGAACACCGGGGAGCTGTTTTTT.

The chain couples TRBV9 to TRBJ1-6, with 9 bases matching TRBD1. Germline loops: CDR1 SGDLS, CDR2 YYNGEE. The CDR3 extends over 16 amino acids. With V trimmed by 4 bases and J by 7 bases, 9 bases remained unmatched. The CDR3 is CASSTTPGQGNSPLHF. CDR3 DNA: TGTGCCAGCAGCACGACACCGGGACAGGGCAATTCACCCCTCCACTTT.

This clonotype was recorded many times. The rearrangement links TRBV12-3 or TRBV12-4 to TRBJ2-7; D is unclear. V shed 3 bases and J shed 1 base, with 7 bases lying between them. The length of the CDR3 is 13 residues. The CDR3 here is CASSFRQSYEQYF. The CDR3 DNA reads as TGTGCCAGCAGTTTCCGCCAGTCCTACGAGCAGTACTTC.

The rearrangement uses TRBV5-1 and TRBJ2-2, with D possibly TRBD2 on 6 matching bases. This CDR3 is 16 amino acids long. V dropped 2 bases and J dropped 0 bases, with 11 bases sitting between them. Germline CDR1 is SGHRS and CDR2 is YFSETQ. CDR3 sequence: CASSLPGAANTGELFF. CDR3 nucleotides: TGCGCCAGCAGCTTACCGGGAGCAGCGAACACCGGGGAGCTGTTTTTT. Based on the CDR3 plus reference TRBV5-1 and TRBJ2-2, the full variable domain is KAGVTQTPRYLIKTRGQQVTLSCSPISGHRSVSWYQQTPGQGLQFLFEYFSETQRNKGNFPGRFSGRQFSNSRSEMNVSTLELGDSALYLCASSLPGAANTGELFFGEGSRLTVL.

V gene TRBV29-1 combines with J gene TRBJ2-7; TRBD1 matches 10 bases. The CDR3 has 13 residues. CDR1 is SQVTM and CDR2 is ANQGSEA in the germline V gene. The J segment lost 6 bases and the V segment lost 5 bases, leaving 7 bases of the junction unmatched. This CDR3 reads CSVSGTGVPEQYF. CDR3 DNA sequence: TGCAGCGTTTCCGGGACAGGGGTTCCCGAGCAGTACTTC.

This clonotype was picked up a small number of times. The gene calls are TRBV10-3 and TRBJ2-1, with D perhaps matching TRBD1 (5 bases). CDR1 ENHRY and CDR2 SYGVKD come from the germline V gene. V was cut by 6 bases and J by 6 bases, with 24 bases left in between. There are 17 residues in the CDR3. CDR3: CAIRSWSRGLVVNEQFF. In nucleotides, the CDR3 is TGTGCCATCAGAAGCTGGAGTAGGGGCCTCGTGGTCAATGAGCAGTTCTTC.

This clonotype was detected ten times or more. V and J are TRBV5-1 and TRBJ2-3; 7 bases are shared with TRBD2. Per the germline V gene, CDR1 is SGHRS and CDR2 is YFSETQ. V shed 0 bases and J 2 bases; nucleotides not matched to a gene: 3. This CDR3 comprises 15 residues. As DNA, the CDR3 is TGCGCCAGCAGCTTGGCCGGGACTACCACAGATACGCAGTATTTT. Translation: CASSLAGTTTDTQYF.

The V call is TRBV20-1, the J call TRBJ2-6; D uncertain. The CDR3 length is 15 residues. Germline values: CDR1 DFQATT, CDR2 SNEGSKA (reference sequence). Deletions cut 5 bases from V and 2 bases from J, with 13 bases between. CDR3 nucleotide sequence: TGCAGTGCTCTTAACCAATCGGCTGGGGCCAACGTCCTGACTTTC. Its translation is CSALNQSAGANVLTF.

CDR3 sequence (DNA): TGTGCCAGCAGTGGGACAGGGGGCCGCGGAAACATTCAGTACTTC. Translated, it gives CASSGTGGRGNIQYF. The V call is TRBV2, the J call TRBJ2-4, with 11 positions matching TRBD1. The CDR3 extends over 15 amino acids. V dropped 4 bases and J dropped 6; count of bases not matched to a gene: 5. Germline values: CDR1 SNHLY, CDR2 FYNNEI.

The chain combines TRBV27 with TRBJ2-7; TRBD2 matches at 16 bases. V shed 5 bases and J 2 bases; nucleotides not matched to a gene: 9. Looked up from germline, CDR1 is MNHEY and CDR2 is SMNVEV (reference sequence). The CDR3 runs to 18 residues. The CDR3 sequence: CASSRSVGTSGRAYEQYF. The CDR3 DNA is TGTGCCAGCAGTAGATCGGTTGGGACTAGCGGGAGGGCCTACGAGCAGTACTTC.

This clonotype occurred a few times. The CDR3 DNA follows: TGTGCCAGCAGCCCGGGACCGAACAAGGCCAGAGAGACCCAGTACTTC. It specifies CASSPGPNKARETQYF. This chain links TRBV7-2 with TRBJ2-5; D is possibly TRBD1 or TRBD2 (5 bases each). There are 16 residues in the CDR3. Trimming cost V 5 bases and J 4 bases, with 20 bases left between them. Germline V lookup: CDR1 SGHTA, CDR2 FQGNSA.

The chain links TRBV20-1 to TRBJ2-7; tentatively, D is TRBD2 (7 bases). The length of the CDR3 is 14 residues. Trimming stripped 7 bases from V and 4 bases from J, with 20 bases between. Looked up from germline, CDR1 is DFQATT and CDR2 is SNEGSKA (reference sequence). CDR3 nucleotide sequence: TGCAGTGTTCGAAGCGGGACACACCTTTACGAGCAGTACTTC. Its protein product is CSVRSGTHLYEQYF.

The CDR3 DNA follows: TGTGCCAGCAGCCCACAGGGGGTCGGTGAAGCTTTCTTT. As protein: CASSPQGVGEAFF. This sequence joins TRBV7-2 and TRBJ1-1; 8 positions match TRBD1. Losses at the gene ends were 5 bases for V and 7 bases for J; bases not matched to a gene: 6. Germline assignment: CDR1 SGHTA and CDR2 FQGNSA. CDR3 size: 13 residues.

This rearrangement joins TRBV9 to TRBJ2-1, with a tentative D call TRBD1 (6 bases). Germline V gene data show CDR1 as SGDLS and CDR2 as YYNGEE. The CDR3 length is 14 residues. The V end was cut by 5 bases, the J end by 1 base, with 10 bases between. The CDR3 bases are TGTGCCAGCAGATACAGGGATTCCTACAATGAGCAGTTCTTC. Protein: CASRYRDSYNEQFF.